The 15 T cell receptor beta chains presented below share a single source sample, sequenced in a study of vaccination effects on CD4 cells after COVID-19. CD4+ T cell isolation took place after less than 13 days of culture. Everyone in the study got two shots of either the BNT162b2 or mRNA-1273 vaccine. Their antigen targets remain unknown. The method was immunoSEQ multiplex PCR; TCRdb's version includes in-frame clones alone and lacks a portion of them. The sample includes some 60,000 clones, approximately 80% of them seen just once. Sequenced material: CD4+ T cells from PBMCs cultured without peptide, taken after COVID-19 vaccination. The source is a human donor who received a COVID-19 vaccine.

The chain is built from TRBV4-2 and TRBJ1-4; D is undetermined. CDR3 length: 15 residues. Germline CDR1 reads LGHNA; CDR2 reads YNFKEQ. Trimming took 0 bases from V and 4 from J, leaving 9 bases between them. The CDR3 loop reads CASSQEGSNNEKLFF. CDR3 nucleotide sequence: TGTGCCAGCAGCCAAGAAGGCAGCAATAATGAAAAACTGTTTTTT.

The CDR3 DNA reads as TGTGCCAGCTCACCAGAACTCGGCGTGAACACTGAAGCTTTCTTT. Residues: CASSPELGVNTEAFF. The rearrangement joins TRBV18 to TRBJ1-1; no clear D. The CDR3 has 15 amino acids. Per the germline V gene, CDR1 is KGHSH and CDR2 is LQKENI. Trimming left V 2 bases short and J 0 bases short, with 10 bases between.

CDR3: CASSFGTGQETQYF. The CDR3 coding sequence is TGTGCCAGCAGCTTCGGGACAGGGCAAGAGACCCAGTACTTC. The J gene is TRBJ2-5, the V gene TRBV9; 9 bases match TRBD1. Trimming removed 4 bases from V and 2 bases from J; junction bases left unmatched: 3. Looked up from germline, CDR1 is SGDLS and CDR2 is YYNGEE. This CDR3 spans 14 amino acids.

This chain connects TRBV2 to TRBJ2-1; D uncertain. The CDR3 runs 15 residues. The germline CDR1 and CDR2 sequences are SNHLY and FYNNEI. With 4 bases removed from V and 3 bases from J, the gap between germline ends came to 13 bases. The CDR3 reads CASSGLAELYNEQFF. CDR3 DNA sequence: TGTGCCAGCAGTGGACTCGCCGAGCTCTACAATGAGCAGTTCTTC.

The chain carries TRBV7-9 and TRBJ2-5; 14 bases map to TRBD2. V lost 3 bases, J lost 6 bases, and 3 bases stayed unmatched. CDR1 and CDR2 (germline): SEHNR, FQNEAQ (reference sequence). The CDR3 has 15 amino acids. The CDR3 spells CASSLGLAGAQTQYF. The CDR3 DNA sequence: TGTGCCAGCAGCTTGGGACTAGCGGGAGCGCAGACCCAGTACTTC.

V usage is TRBV10-3 and J usage is TRBJ1-2; 8 bases line up with TRBD1. The V gene end was trimmed by 6 bases and the J gene end by 2 bases; junction bases not matched to a gene: 5. Looked up from germline, CDR1 is ENHRY and CDR2 is SYGVKD. The CDR3 runs to 14 residues. CDR3 sequence reads: CAIRSTGGNYGYTF. The CDR3 nucleotides are TGTGCCATCAGGTCCACAGGGGGAAACTATGGCTACACCTTC.

CDR3 coding DNA: TGCAGTGCTAGATGGGGTAACGAGCAGTACTTC. Translating it yields CSARWGNEQYF. The V and J genes are TRBV20-1 and TRBJ2-7; D is undetermined. This CDR3 is 11 amino acids long. Trimming pared 2 bases from V and 5 bases from J, leaving 7 bases between. CDR1 is DFQATT, CDR2 SNEGSKA, per germline (reference sequence).

The rearrangement links TRBV6-5 to TRBJ1-5; D remains ambiguous. CDR3 size: 14 residues. Germline CDR1 MNHEY, CDR2 SVGAGI. V lost 6 bases and J lost 0, with 9 bases in between. DNA for the CDR3: TGTGCCAGCAGGTCAGATTATAGCAATCAGCCCCAGCATTTT. This sequence encodes CASRSDYSNQPQHF.

V gene TRBV7-6 combines with J gene TRBJ1-6, with 8 bases lining up with TRBD1. Germline trimming cut 4 bases from V and 5 bases from J; bases unmatched to any gene: 1. The CDR3 sequence is 14 residues long. The germline V gene encodes CDR1 SGHVS and CDR2 FNYEAQ. The CDR3 protein is CASSSTGDNSPLHF. CDR3 coding DNA: TGTGCCAGCAGCTCGACAGGGGATAATTCACCCCTCCACTTT. The complete variable domain, with remaining parts taken from reference TRBV7-6 and TRBJ1-6, reads GAGVSQSPRYKVTKRGQDVALRCDPISGHVSLYWYRQALGQGPEFLTYFNYEAQQDKSGLPNDRFSAERPEGSISTLTIQRTEQRDSAMYRCASSSTGDNSPLHFGNGTRLTVT.

The V and J genes are TRBV3-1 (or the pseudogene TRBV3-2) and TRBJ2-1; D gene unclear. This CDR3 comprises 13 residues. V dropped 1 base and J dropped 2 bases, with 3 bases sitting between them. CDR1 and CDR2 from the germline V gene are LGHDT and YNNKEL (reference sequence). The CDR3 is CASSQGTYNEQFF. The DNA of the CDR3 is TGTGCCAGCAGCCAAGGCACCTACAATGAGCAGTTCTTC.

The V and J genes are TRBV24-1 and TRBJ2-7, with a possible D match to TRBD2 (5 bases). Germline CDR1 and CDR2: KGHDR and SFDVKD. V dropped 9 bases and J dropped 5 bases, with 16 bases sitting between them. The CDR3 loop spans 13 amino acids. The chain's CDR3 is CATPNGSSHEQYF. CDR3 DNA: TGTGCCACCCCGAATGGGAGTTCTCACGAGCAGTACTTC.

The chain is built from TRBV18 and TRBJ2-7; possibly TRBD1 or TRBD2 for D (5 bases each). V lost 1 base and J lost 2, with 9 bases in between. CDR3 length equals 14 residues. The germline V gene encodes CDR1 KGHSH and CDR2 LQKENI. The CDR3 region is CASSPRDGAYEQYF. CDR3 nucleotide sequence: TGTGCCAGCTCACCACGGGACGGGGCCTACGAGCAGTACTTC.

V usage is TRBV5-1 and J usage is TRBJ2-7; 9 nucleotides line up with TRBD2. Trimming cost V 4 bases and J 0 bases; bases outside gene matches: 2. This CDR3 region has 14 residues. CDR1 and CDR2 (germline): SGHRS, YFSETQ. The CDR3 spells CASSGSGSSYEQYF. CDR3 bases: TGCGCCAGCAGCGGTAGCGGGAGCTCCTACGAGCAGTACTTC.

The V and J genes are TRBV5-4 and TRBJ2-5; TRBD1 might be the D (5 bases). Germline V gives CDR1 SGHNT, CDR2 YYREEE (reference sequence). Trimming removed 1 base at V and 2 bases at J, with 12 bases between. CDR3 length: 15 residues. For the CDR3, the DNA is TGTGCCAGCAGCTTGCTTTTACAGGCTCAAGAGACCCAGTACTTC. Protein product: CASSLLLQAQETQYF.

This chain connects TRBV3-1 (or the pseudogene TRBV3-2) to TRBJ2-1; 7 bases line up with TRBD2. V was clipped by 0 bases and J by 15 bases; unmatched bases: 11. CDR1 LGHDT and CDR2 YNNKEL come from the germline V gene (reference sequence). The CDR3 contains 14 residues. CDR3 protein: CASSQDRVAGRRFF. The CDR3 nucleotides are TGTGCCAGCAGCCAAGATCGAGTAGCGGGTAGGCGGTTCTTC.